The T cell receptor beta chain under discussion was sequenced for a study of blood T cell repertoires in COVID-19. Study-level information: COVID-19 samples from acute and convalescent phases originated in the United States, Italy and Spain. PBMCs, B-cell-depleted T cells, or T cells provided the cDNA or gDNA that made up the material.

CDR3 length equals 15 residues. The V and J ends lost 3 bases and 5 bases, in that order; junction bases with no gene match: 5. Looked up from germline, CDR1 is MNHEY and CDR2 is SVGEGT. Original processing notes: Researchers report that nucleated cell counts were estimated from reference gene primer amplification. The data were produced by immunoSEQ multiplex PCR, yet TCRdb's version contains in-frame clones alone and is incomplete. The DNA was the basis for D and trimming; V, J and clone size are from that table. The data hold some 50,000 clones, with more than 80% observed a single time. The sequencing sample was made of peripheral blood. The chain couples TRBV6-2 or TRBV6-3 to TRBJ2-1, with 9 nucleotides matching TRBD1. The sequence came from a man aged 80 or over with acute or convalescent COVID-19. CDR3 bases: TGTGCCAGCAGTTATGGGGGACAGGGTCACAATGAGCAGTTCTTC. Translation gives CASSYGGQGHNEQFF.